Included here is one TCR beta chain sequence, with context. Its matching antigen is unknown. This specimen belongs to a study of T cell responses to AZD1222 COVID-19 vaccine. The CDR3 runs 15 residues. V lost 6 bases and J 0 bases, leaving 15 bases between the germline ends. The germline V gene has CDR1 SQVTM and CDR2 ANQGSEA. Sequencing used immunoSEQ multiplex PCR; TCRdb keeps in-frame clones, though not all of them. Of tens of thousands of clones listed, around 78% are singletons. Findings and limits, study-wide: Researchers took repertoire samples only after the peak T cell response had come. An increase in Spike-specific TCR breadth and depth was observed after two AZD1222 doses. Dominant at 160-218 and 743-854, vaccine-associated CD4 TCRs also spanned spike. Among spike-specific TCRs, nearly half reportedly target unmutated variant regions.

This clonotype was sampled from an adult who received the AZD1222 COVID-19 vaccine. The sample was peripheral blood, taken 28 days after the second AZD1222 dose. The chain is built from TRBV29-1 and TRBJ1-5; no firm D call. The CDR3 is CSVIIQNYSNQPQHF. As DNA, the CDR3 is TGCAGCGTGATCATACAGAATTATAGCAATCAGCCCCAGCATTTT.